This T cell receptor (beta chain) is drawn from a study of T cell changes during pregnancy in multiple sclerosis. TCRdb keeps only in-frame clones here, not all; method: immunoSEQ multiplex PCR. The sample yields roughly 99,000 clones, less than 95% seen once. J was trimmed by 0 bases and V by 7 bases; bases with no gene match: 6. CDR3 length equals 14 residues. Germline lookup yields CDR1 SGHTA and CDR2 FQGNSA. The sequences come from peripheral blood, collected in the third trimester of pregnancy. The chain has TRBV7-2 and TRBJ2-7; 7 positions agree with TRBD2. This TCR was sampled from a female donor in good health, enrolled as a control in a pregnancy study. As DNA, the CDR3 is TGTGCCAGCACCGGGACTATAAGCTCCTACGAGCAGTACTTC. It yields the protein CASTGTISSYEQYF. Looking up the rest from reference TRBV7-2 and TRBJ2-7 gives the full variable domain: GAGVSQSPSNKVTEKGKDVELRCDPISGHTALYWYRQSLGQGLEFLIYFQGNSAPDKSGLPSDRFSAERTGGSVSTLTIQRTQQEDSAVYLCASTGTISSYEQYFGPGTRLTVT.